Presented here are 21 T cell receptor beta chains from one specimen sequenced in a study of control samples from healthy donors and cancer patients. The table came from immunoSEQ multiplex PCR; TCRdb's copy has only in-frame clones and leaves some out. Of 150,000 to 200,000 clones listed, around nine tenths were seen once; the top ten hold 1.4%. The specimen sequenced was blood. These receptors all come from a man aged 30 to 39 in good health.

CDR3: CASSWDGLSEQYF. The CDR3 DNA sequence: TGTGCCAGCAGCTGGGACGGCCTCTCCGAGCAGTACTTC. The chain combines TRBV6-5 with TRBJ2-7; D tentatively fits TRBD1 or TRBD2 (5 bases each). The V end lost 6 bases, the J end lost 6 bases, and 15 bases lay between the germline ends. The CDR3 contains 13 residues. The germline V gene encodes CDR1 MNHEY and CDR2 SVGAGI.

The chain uses TRBV6-5 and TRBJ1-2; unclear D gene. The germline V and J ends were trimmed by 7 bases and 6 bases, with 6 bases remaining between them. Germline loops: CDR1 MNHEY, CDR2 SVGAGI. The CDR3 extends over 10 amino acids. As DNA, the CDR3 is TGTGCCAGCAACGGTAATGGCTACACCTTC. Amino acid sequence: CASNGNGYTF.

This clone occurred a few times. This sequence joins TRBV6-1 and TRBJ1-3; no clear D. This CDR3 region has 15 residues. The V and J ends lost 1 base and 4 bases respectively, with 11 bases between them. Per germline, CDR1 MNHNS and CDR2 SASEGT. This CDR3 reads CASSEVGNSGNTIYF. As DNA, the CDR3 is TGTGCCAGCAGTGAAGTTGGCAATTCCGGAAACACCATATATTTT.

This clone has a single count. The gene calls are TRBV10-3 and TRBJ1-1; perhaps TRBD1 as D (5 bases). Germline loops: CDR1 ENHRY, CDR2 SYGVKD. The CDR3 totals 13 residues. The V end was cut by 6 bases, the J end by 4 bases, with 12 bases between. In nucleotides, the CDR3 is TGTGCCATCAGGGATCAAGGGGTCACTGAAGCTTTCTTT. Translated: CAIRDQGVTEAFF.

J is TRBJ2-3 and V is TRBV6-5; 9 nucleotides agree with TRBD1. Germline CDR1 reads MNHEY; CDR2 reads SVGAGI. CDR3 size: 15 residues. V dropped 7 bases and J dropped 3; count of bases not matched to a gene: 8. CDR3 region: CASTDRDRATDTQYF. CDR3 coding DNA: TGTGCCAGCACGGATCGGGACAGGGCAACAGATACGCAGTATTTT.

The CDR3 bases are TGTGCCAGCAGTCCTCAGGGAGGGGGGGCAGATACGCAGTATTTT. This codes for CASSPQGGGADTQYF. The V gene is TRBV6-6, the J gene TRBJ2-3; D may be TRBD2 (7 bases). Germline V CDR1 and CDR2: MNHNY, SVGAGI (reference sequence). CDR3 size: 15 residues. Trimming shortened V by 5 bases and J by 4 bases, and 16 bases separated the two germline ends.

The gene calls are TRBV12-3 or TRBV12-4 and TRBJ1-1; D uncertain. This CDR3 spans 12 amino acids. V was cut by 3 bases and J by 5 bases, with 7 bases left in between. CDR3 coding DNA: TGTGCCAGCAGTTTCCCGGGGACTGAAGCTTTCTTT. Protein product: CASSFPGTEAFF.

This chain joins TRBV28 and TRBJ1-1; a weak D match, TRBD1 (6 bases). Germline CDR1 MDHEN, CDR2 SYDVKM. Trimming cost V 4 bases and J 6 bases, with 15 bases left between them. The CDR3 is 14 amino acids. The CDR3 nucleotides are TGTGCCAGCAGTTACCCCGGGGGGCTCTCTGAAGCTTTCTTT. Protein product: CASSYPGGLSEAFF.

J is TRBJ2-1 and V is TRBV2, with D unresolved. CDR1 and CDR2 (germline): SNHLY, FYNNEI. The CDR3 length is 12 residues. The V and J ends lost 8 bases and 5 bases respectively, with 10 bases between them. CDR3 DNA: TGTGCCAGCCTCGCCGCAAACAATGAGCAGTTCTTC. It encodes CASLAANNEQFF. The complete variable domain, with remaining parts taken from reference TRBV2 and TRBJ2-1, reads EPEVTQTPSHQVTQMGQEVILRCVPISNHLYFYWYRQILGQKVEFLVSFYNNEISEKSEIFDDQFSVERPDGSNFTLKIRSTKLEDSAMYFCASLAANNEQFFGPGTRLTVL.

J is TRBJ1-2 and V is TRBV4-1; D call uncertain. V lost 0 bases, J lost 4 bases, and 18 bases lay in between. Per the germline V gene, CDR1 is MGHRA and CDR2 is YSYEKL. The CDR3 is 17 residues long. CDR3: CASSQDHPGAYSYGYTF. DNA of the CDR3: TGCGCCAGCAGCCAAGATCATCCAGGAGCTTATTCCTATGGCTACACCTTC.

This clone appeared a few times. This rearrangement joins TRBV6-1 to TRBJ1-1; D not resolved. CDR1 is MNHNS, CDR2 SASEGT, per germline. V was shortened by 3 bases and J by 3 bases, with 5 bases between the two germline ends. CDR3 length: 12 residues. In nucleotides, the CDR3 is TGTGCCAGCAGTGACGGGGACACTGAAGCTTTCTTT. Translated: CASSDGDTEAFF.

V is TRBV5-4 and J is TRBJ2-7; 10 nucleotides align to TRBD1. Trimming took 2 bases from V and 3 from J; bases not matched to a gene: 2. CDR3 length: 14 residues. Per germline, CDR1 SGHNT and CDR2 YYREEE (reference sequence). The CDR3 DNA reads as TGTGCCAGCAGCTTCGACAGGGGGCTCTACGAGCAGTACTTC. This codes for CASSFDRGLYEQYF. Drawing the rest from reference TRBV5-4 and TRBJ2-7, the complete variable domain is ETGVTQSPTHLIKTRGQQVTLRCSSQSGHNTVSWYQQALGQGPQFIFQYYREEENGRGNFPPRFSGLQFPNYSSELNVNALELDDSALYLCASSFDRGLYEQYFGPGTRLTVT.

This chain joins TRBV28 and TRBJ2-7, with D perhaps TRBD2 (6 bases). V lost 4 bases, J lost 4 bases, and 29 bases lay in between. Germline V gene data show CDR1 as MDHEN and CDR2 as SYDVKM. This CDR3 spans 19 amino acids. The CDR3 region has the DNA TGTGCCAGCAGTTCGGGGGACGCGTCGAGATTTAGCTCCCCTTACGAGCAGTACTTC. Its protein product is CASSSGDASRFSSPYEQYF.

The chain carries TRBV3-1 (or the pseudogene TRBV3-2) and TRBJ1-2, with 8 bases lining up with TRBD1. Losses at the gene ends were 10 bases for V and 4 bases for J; bases not matched to a gene: 17. This CDR3 region has 16 residues. CDR1 LGHDT and CDR2 YNNKEL come from the germline V gene (reference sequence). In DNA, the CDR3 is TGTGCCATCGCGGCAACAGGGGGTCCCTCCCTCTATGGCTACACCTTC. Translation: CAIAATGGPSLYGYTF.

This rearrangement joins TRBV18 to TRBJ2-6; 11 positions agree with TRBD1. The CDR3 runs 18 residues. Germline values: CDR1 KGHSH, CDR2 LQKENI. After removal of 0 bases from V and 0 bases from J, the junction contained 1 base not matched to a gene. The CDR3: CASSPPGQGGSGANVLTF. DNA for the CDR3: TGTGCCAGCTCACCACCGGGACAGGGGGGCTCTGGGGCCAACGTCCTGACTTTC.

The V and J genes are TRBV27 and TRBJ1-4; D is unresolved. This CDR3 region has 14 residues. V was clipped by 3 bases and J by 8 bases, with 13 bases between them. Germline V gene data show CDR1 as MNHEY and CDR2 as SMNVEV (reference sequence). CDR3: CASSFRPTGEKLFF. The CDR3 region has the DNA TGTGCCAGCAGTTTCCGGCCGACGGGGGAAAAACTGTTTTTT.

The rearrangement joins TRBV27 to TRBJ2-3; unclear D gene. Germline V gene data show CDR1 as MNHEY and CDR2 as SMNVEV (reference sequence). The CDR3 runs 15 residues. V lost 6 bases, J lost 4 bases, and 17 bases lay in between. CDR3 region: CASSPGPPVPDTQYF. The CDR3 region has the DNA TGTGCCAGCAGCCCCGGGCCCCCGGTCCCAGATACGCAGTATTTT.

This CDR3 reads CASSDRTGFNQPQHF. CDR3 bases: TGTGCCAGCAGTGATCGGACAGGCTTTAATCAGCCCCAGCATTTT. This chain uses TRBV2 with TRBJ1-5; 7 bases align to TRBD1. V lost 3 bases, J lost 4 bases, and 6 bases stayed unmatched. The CDR3 extends over 15 amino acids. The V gene's germline CDR1 is SNHLY and CDR2 FYNNEI.

The chain has TRBV30 and TRBJ2-7; D possibly matches TRBD1 or TRBD2 (6 bases each). Trimming shortened V by 2 bases and J by 3 bases, and 17 bases separated the two germline ends. The germline V gene encodes CDR1 GTSNPN and CDR2 SVGIG (reference sequence). The CDR3 loop spans 15 amino acids. The CDR3 DNA reads as TGTGCCTGGAGTAACGGGACACGGGGGATCTACGAGCAGTACTTC. Its protein is CAWSNGTRGIYEQYF.

This sequence joins TRBV12-3 or TRBV12-4 and TRBJ1-2; no reliable D call. The CDR3 has 13 residues. Between the trimmed V and J ends, which lost 6 bases and 2 bases, there was a span of 10 bases. As DNA, the CDR3 is TGTGCCAGCAGCTTGCTGTACAACTATGGCTACACCTTC. Protein sequence: CASSLLYNYGYTF.

J is TRBJ2-2 and V is TRBV5-6; TRBD2 agrees at 7 bases. The CDR3 runs to 13 residues. CDR1 and CDR2 from the germline V gene are SGHDT and YYEEEE. With 2 bases clipped from V and 5 bases from J, the junction kept 0 bases outside the gene matches. CDR3 DNA sequence: TGTGCCAGCAGCTTTAGCGGGACCGGGGAGCTGTTTTTT. Protein sequence: CASSFSGTGELFF. Supplemented by reference TRBV5-6 and TRBJ2-2, the full variable domain reads DAGVTQSPTHLIKTRGQQVTLRCSPKSGHDTVSWYQQALGQGPQFIFQYYEEEERQRGNFPDRFSGHQFPNYSSELNVNALLLGDSALYLCASSFSGTGELFFGEGSRLTVL.